Included here is one T cell receptor (beta chain) sequence, with context. The germline CDR1 and CDR2 sequences are DFQATT and SNEGSKA (reference sequence). V was cut by 2 bases and J by 7 bases, with 17 bases left in between. The CDR3 is made up of 14 amino acids. This sample is part of a study of T cell repertoires in cytomegalovirus infection. Study background: Based on public TCR beta signatures, there were indications of CMV infection and of a matching HLA type.

TCRdb analysed the reads with MiXCR anew, one entry per CDR3 protein. Found here are 150,000 to 200,000 distinct CDR3 sequences, roughly 9.8% of them singletons; the top ten hold about 4.6%. The TCR was taken from a human donor in good health (CMV status not recorded). Some clones in this sample may be carry-over from other donors' samples. The chain employs TRBV20-1 and TRBJ1-1, with D perhaps TRBD1 (5 bases). Sample: PBMCs. The DNA of the CDR3 is TGCAGTGCTAGAACAGGCGCCTCGACAGTTGAAGCTTTCTTT. Encoded protein: CSARTGASTVEAFF.